These 8 T cell receptor beta chains originate from one sample sequenced in a study of Ad26.COV2.S vaccination and SARS-CoV-2 variants. As to treatment: roughly 20 received Ad26.COV2.S at low or high dose, single or two shots; five or six received placebo; per-sample allocation not given. After the first vaccine or placebo injection, samples were drawn on day 63. Generated by immunoSEQ multiplex PCR, the TCRdb table keeps only in-frame clones and is missing some. The sample has around 320,000 clones, around 86% seen once. The sample consisted of peripheral blood, taken in a trial of Ad26.COV2.S vaccine versus placebo. These receptors all come from a person between 18 and 65 years old who received the Ad26.COV2.S COVID-19 vaccine or a placebo.

The V call is TRBV7-8, the J call TRBJ2-4; D is possibly TRBD1 (7 bases). V was clipped by 3 bases and J by 0 bases, with 12 bases between them. Germline CDR1 and CDR2: SGHVS and FQNEAQ. The CDR3 consists of 16 residues. The CDR3 sequence is CASSLGGQLAKNIQYF. In nucleotides, the CDR3 is TGTGCCAGCAGCTTGGGGGGACAGCTAGCCAAAAACATTCAGTACTTC.

In regard to this clone: The sample has other DNA sequences that encode this CDR3 too. This chain connects TRBV12-3 or TRBV12-4 to TRBJ1-1; D is uncertain. The CDR3 runs to 13 residues. V lost 4 bases, J lost 1 base, and 7 bases lay in between. The CDR3 coding sequence is TGTGCCAGCAGTTCTCAGGAGAACACTGAAGCTTTCTTT. Amino acid sequence: CASSSQENTEAFF.

The chain couples TRBV4-1 to TRBJ1-3; weak D call: TRBD1 (5 bases). V was cut by 4 bases and J by 4 bases, with 20 bases left in between. Germline V lookup: CDR1 MGHRA, CDR2 YSYEKL. This CDR3 has 17 amino acids. The CDR3 DNA sequence: TGCGCCAGCAGCCCAGGACAAGTAAGGGGTTCCGGAAACACCATATATTTT. Protein product: CASSPGQVRGSGNTIYF.

This chain links TRBV10-3 with TRBJ2-6; 8 nucleotides match TRBD1. Germline V gene data show CDR1 as ENHRY and CDR2 as SYGVKD. J lost 0 bases, V lost 0 bases, and 4 bases had no gene match. The CDR3 contains 18 residues. The CDR3 sequence: CAISESGDRLSGANVLTF. The CDR3 DNA reads as TGTGCCATCAGTGAGTCGGGGGACAGGCTCTCTGGGGCCAACGTCCTGACTTTC.

V gene TRBV4-1 combines with J gene TRBJ1-4, with 8 bases fitting TRBD1. Germline-derived CDR1 and CDR2 are MGHRA and YSYEKL. The CDR3 runs to 14 residues. V was clipped by 4 bases and J by 6 bases; unmatched bases: 4. This chain's CDR3 is CASSPDRDYEKLFF. Written as DNA, the CDR3 is TGCGCCAGCAGCCCGGACAGGGATTATGAAAAACTGTTTTTT.

V is TRBV2 and J is TRBJ1-6; tentative D call: TRBD1 (5 bases). In germline, CDR1 is SNHLY, CDR2 FYNNEI. The length of the CDR3 is 14 residues. V gave up 5 bases and J gave up 7 bases, with 12 bases separating them. DNA of the CDR3: TGTGCCAGCAGTAAGGGCCCAGGGAATTCACCCCTCCACTTT. It yields the protein CASSKGPGNSPLHF.

The chain is built from TRBV18 and TRBJ1-4; D remains ambiguous. CDR1 is KGHSH and CDR2 is LQKENI in the germline V gene. CDR3 length: 13 amino acids. The germline V and J ends were trimmed by 1 base and 5 bases, with 5 bases remaining between them. CDR3 sequence reads: CASSPLGNEKLFF. The DNA for the CDR3 is TGTGCCAGCTCACCACTGGGGAATGAAAAACTGTTTTTT.

This chain uses TRBV23-1 with TRBJ2-7; D unresolved. TRBV23-1 is an open reading frame, and its role is uncertain. Trimming pared 0 bases from V and 2 bases from J, leaving 8 bases between. The CDR3 runs 14 residues. CDR3 sequence: CASSQSDWTYEQYF. In DNA, the CDR3 is TGCGCCAGCAGTCAATCCGACTGGACCTACGAGCAGTACTTC.